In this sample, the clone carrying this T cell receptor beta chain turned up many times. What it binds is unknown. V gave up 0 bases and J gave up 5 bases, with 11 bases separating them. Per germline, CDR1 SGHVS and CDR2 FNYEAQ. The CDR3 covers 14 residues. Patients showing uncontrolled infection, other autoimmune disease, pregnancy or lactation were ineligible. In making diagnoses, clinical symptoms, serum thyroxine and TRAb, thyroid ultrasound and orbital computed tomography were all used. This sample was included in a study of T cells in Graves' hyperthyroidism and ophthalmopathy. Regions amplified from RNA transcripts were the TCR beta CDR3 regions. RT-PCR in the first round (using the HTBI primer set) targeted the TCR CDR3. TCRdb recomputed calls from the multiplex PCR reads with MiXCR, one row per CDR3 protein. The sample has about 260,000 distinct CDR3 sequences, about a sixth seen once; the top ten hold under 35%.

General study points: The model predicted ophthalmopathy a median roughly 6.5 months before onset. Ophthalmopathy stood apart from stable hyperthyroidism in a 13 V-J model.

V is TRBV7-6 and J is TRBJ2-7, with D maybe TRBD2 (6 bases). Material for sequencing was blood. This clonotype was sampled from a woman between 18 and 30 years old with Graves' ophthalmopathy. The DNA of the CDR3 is TGTGCCAGCAGCTTAGCGGGTGGAGGGAACGAGCAGTACTTC. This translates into CASSLAGGGNEQYF.